The clone carrying this T cell receptor beta chain was observed once. This CDR3 contains 16 residues. The V gene's germline CDR1 is LGHDT and CDR2 YNNKEL (reference sequence). The V and J ends lost 7 bases and 6 bases, in that order; junction bases with no gene match: 11. This sample stems from a study of blood T cell repertoires in COVID-19. Study overall: The study drew acute and convalescent COVID-19 samples from the United States, Italy and Spain. T cells, B-cell-depleted T cells, or PBMCs supplied cDNA or gDNA.

The table came from immunoSEQ multiplex PCR; TCRdb's copy has only in-frame clones and leaves some out. Here the sample spans about 120,000 clones, 85% being singletons. This receptor was identified in an elderly man with acute or convalescent COVID-19. Sample: peripheral blood. The chain carries TRBV3-1 (or the pseudogene TRBV3-2) and TRBJ2-1, with TRBD2 matching 11 bases. DNA for the CDR3: TGTGCCAGCACCTCGACTAGCGGGACAACGGGCAATGAGCAGTTCTTC. It is translated as CASTSTSGTTGNEQFF.